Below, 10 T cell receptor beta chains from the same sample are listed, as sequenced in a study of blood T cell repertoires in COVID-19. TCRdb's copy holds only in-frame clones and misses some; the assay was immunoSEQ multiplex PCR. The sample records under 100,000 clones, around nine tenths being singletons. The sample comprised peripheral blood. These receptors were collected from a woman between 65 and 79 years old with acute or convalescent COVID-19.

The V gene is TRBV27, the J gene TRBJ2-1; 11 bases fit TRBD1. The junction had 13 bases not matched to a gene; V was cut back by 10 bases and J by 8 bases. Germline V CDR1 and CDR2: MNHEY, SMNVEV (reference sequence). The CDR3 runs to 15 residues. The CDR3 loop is CATRRDRGFLYEQFF. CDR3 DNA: TGTGCCACCCGCCGGGACAGGGGGTTTCTTTATGAGCAGTTCTTC.

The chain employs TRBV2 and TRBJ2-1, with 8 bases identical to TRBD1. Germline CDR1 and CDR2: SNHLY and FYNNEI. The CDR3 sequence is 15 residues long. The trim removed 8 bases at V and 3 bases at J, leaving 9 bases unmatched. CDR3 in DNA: TGTGCCAGCGGCAGGGGGCCTCCCAACTACAATGAGCAGTTCTTC. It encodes CASGRGPPNYNEQFF.

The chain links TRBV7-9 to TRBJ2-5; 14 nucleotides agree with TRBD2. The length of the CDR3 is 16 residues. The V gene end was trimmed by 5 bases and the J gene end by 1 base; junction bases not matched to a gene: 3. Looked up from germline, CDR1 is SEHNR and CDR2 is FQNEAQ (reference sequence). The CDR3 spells CASSGTSGGVQETQYF. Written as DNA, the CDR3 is TGTGCCAGCAGCGGGACTAGCGGGGGTGTCCAAGAGACCCAGTACTTC.

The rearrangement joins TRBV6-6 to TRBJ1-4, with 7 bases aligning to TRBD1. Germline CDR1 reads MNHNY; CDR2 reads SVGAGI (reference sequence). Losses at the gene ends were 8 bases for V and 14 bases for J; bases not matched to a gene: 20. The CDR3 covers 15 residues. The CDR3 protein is CASGNPGTGARGLFF. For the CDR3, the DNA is TGTGCCAGCGGGAATCCGGGAACAGGGGCCCGAGGGCTGTTTTTT.

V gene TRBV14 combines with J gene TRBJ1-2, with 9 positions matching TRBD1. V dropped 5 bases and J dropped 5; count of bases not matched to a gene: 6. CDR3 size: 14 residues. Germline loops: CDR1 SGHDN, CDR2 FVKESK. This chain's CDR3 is CASSWTGVPYGYTF. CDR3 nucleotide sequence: TGTGCCAGCAGCTGGACAGGGGTTCCTTATGGCTACACCTTC.

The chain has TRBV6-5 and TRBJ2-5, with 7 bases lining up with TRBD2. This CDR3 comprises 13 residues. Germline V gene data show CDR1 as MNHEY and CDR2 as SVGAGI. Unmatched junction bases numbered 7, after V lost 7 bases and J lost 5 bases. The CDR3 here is CASTGTIRETQYF. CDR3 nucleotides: TGTGCCAGCACCGGGACTATCAGGGAGACCCAGTACTTC.

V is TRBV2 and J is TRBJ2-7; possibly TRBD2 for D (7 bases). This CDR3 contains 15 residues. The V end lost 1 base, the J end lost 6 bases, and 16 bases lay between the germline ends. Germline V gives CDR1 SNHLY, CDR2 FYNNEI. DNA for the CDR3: TGTGCCAGCAGTGAAGATCGGGGGGCGGGTTTCGAGCAGTACTTC. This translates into CASSEDRGAGFEQYF.

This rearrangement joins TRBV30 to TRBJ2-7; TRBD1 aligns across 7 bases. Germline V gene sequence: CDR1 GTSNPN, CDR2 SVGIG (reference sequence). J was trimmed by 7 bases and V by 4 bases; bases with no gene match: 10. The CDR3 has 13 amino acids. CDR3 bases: TGTGCCTGGAAGTGGGCAGGGGGATTGGAGCAGTACTTC. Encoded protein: CAWKWAGGLEQYF.

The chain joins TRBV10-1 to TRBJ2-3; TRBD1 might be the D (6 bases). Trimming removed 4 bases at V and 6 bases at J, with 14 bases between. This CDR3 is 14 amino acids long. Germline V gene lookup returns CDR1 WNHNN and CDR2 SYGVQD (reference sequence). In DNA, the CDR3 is TGCGCCAGCAGTGTCGCCAGGGGATTGGATACGCAGTATTTT. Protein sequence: CASSVARGLDTQYF.

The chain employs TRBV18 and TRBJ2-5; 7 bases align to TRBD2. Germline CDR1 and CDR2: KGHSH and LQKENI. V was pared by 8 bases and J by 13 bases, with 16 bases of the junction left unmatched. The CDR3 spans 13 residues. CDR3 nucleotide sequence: TGTGCCAGCACAACTAGCGCCGGGGGAGCCGGGTACTTC. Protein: CASTTSAGGAGYF.